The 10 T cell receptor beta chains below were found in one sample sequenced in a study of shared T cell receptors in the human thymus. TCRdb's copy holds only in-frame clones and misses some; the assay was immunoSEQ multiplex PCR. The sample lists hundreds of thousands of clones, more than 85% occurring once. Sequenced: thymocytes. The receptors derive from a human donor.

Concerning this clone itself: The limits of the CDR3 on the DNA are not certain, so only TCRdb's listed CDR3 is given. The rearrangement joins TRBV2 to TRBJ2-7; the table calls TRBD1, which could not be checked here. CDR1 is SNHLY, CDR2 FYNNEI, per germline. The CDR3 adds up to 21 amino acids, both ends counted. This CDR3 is CASGSGQGHEQYFGEGHEQYF.

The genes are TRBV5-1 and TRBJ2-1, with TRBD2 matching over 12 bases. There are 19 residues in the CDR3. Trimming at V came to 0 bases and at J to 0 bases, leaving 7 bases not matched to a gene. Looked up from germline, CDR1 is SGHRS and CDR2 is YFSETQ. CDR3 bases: TGCGCCAGCAGCTTGGGCCTCCGACTAGCGGGGGCCTCCTACAATGAGCAGTTCTTC. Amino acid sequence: CASSLGLRLAGASYNEQFF.

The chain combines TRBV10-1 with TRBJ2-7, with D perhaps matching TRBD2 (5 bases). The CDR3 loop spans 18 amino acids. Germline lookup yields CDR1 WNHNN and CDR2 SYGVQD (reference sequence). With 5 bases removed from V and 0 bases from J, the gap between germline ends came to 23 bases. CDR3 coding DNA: TGCGCCAGCAGTTGCCGAAGGTGGACTTACTCGACCTCCTACGAGCAGTACTTC. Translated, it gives CASSCRRWTYSTSYEQYF.

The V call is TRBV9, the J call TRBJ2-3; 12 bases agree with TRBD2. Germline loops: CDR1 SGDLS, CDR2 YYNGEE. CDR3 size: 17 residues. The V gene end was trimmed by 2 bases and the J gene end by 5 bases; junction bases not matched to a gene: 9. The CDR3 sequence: CASSVGGLAGRGDTQYF. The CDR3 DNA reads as TGTGCCAGCAGCGTGGGAGGACTAGCGGGAAGGGGAGATACGCAGTATTTT.

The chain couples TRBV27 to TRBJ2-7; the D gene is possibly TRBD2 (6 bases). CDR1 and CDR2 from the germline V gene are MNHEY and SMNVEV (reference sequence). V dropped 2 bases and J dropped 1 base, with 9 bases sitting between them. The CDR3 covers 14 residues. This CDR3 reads CASSLAGISYEQYF. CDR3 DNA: TGTGCCAGCAGTTTAGCGGGAATTTCCTACGAGCAGTACTTC.

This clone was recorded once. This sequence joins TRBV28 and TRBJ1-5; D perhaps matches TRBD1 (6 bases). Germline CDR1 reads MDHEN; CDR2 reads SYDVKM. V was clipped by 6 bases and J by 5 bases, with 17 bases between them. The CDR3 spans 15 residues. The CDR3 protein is CASRRRTALYQPQHF. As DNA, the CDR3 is TGTGCCAGCAGACGAAGGACAGCACTTTATCAGCCCCAGCATTTT.

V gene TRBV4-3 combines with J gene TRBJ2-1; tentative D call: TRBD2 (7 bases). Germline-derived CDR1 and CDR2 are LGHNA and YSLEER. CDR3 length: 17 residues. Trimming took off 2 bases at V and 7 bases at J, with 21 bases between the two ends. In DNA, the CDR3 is TGCGCCAGCAGCCAATCAAGAGGGGGAGCGGGAAGGAATGAGCAGTTCTTC. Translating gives CASSQSRGGAGRNEQFF.

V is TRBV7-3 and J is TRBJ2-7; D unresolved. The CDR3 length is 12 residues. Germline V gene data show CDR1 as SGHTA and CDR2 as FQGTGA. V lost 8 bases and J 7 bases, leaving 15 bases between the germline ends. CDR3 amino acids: CASPPAKSEQYF. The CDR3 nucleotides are TGTGCCAGCCCCCCCGCAAAGAGTGAGCAGTACTTC.

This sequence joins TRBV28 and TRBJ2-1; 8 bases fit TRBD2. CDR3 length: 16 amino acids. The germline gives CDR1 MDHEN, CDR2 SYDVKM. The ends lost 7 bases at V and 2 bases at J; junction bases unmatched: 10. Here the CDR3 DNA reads TGTGCCAGCACCCTAAGGGAACTAGCGGCCTACAATGAGCAGTTCTTC. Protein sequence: CASTLRELAAYNEQFF.

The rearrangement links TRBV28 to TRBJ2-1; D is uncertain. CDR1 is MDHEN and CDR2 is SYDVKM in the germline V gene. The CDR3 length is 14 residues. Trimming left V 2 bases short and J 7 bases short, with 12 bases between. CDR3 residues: CASSLALSTNEQFF. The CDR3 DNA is TGTGCCAGCAGTTTAGCACTATCTACAAATGAGCAGTTCTTC.